The following is a T cell receptor (beta chain) sequence with its context. Its antigen is undetermined. The sample belongs to a study of shared clonotypes between healthy human individuals. CDR3 size: 12 residues. Germline CDR1 reads SGHAT; CDR2 reads FQDESV (reference sequence). The V end was cut by 5 bases, the J end by 1 base, with 5 bases between. Findings of the study overall: Clonotype sharing among the donors was expected to vary with sequencing depth. The sharing of roughly 5% of naive CD4 clonotypes was seen across several donors.

Only in-frame clones appear in the TCRdb table, and some are missing; sequencing was by immunoSEQ multiplex PCR. The data hold about 980,000 clones, with around three quarters observed a single time. This chain joins TRBV11-1 and TRBJ1-1; D remains unclear. The sequence was obtained from a man between 18 and 35 years old in good health. Sequences were obtained from memory CD4+ T cells sorted from blood. Documented subset: CD45RA-negative fraction. CDR3 coding DNA: TGTGCCAGCAGCGTAAAGAACACTGAAGCTTTCTTT. It translates to CASSVKNTEAFF.